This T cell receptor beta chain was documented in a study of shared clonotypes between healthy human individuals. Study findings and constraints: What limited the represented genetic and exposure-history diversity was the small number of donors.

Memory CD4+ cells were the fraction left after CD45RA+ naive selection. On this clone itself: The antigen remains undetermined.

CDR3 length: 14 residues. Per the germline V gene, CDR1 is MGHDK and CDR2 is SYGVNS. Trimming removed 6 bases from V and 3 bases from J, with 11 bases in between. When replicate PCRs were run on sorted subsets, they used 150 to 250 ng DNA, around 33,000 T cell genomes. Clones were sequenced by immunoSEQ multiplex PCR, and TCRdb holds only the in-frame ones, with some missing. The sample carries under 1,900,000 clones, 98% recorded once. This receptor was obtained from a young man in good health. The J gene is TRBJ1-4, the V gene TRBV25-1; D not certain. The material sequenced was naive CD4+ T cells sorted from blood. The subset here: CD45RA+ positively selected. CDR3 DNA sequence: TGTGCCAGCAGGAACGTCGGGGCTAATGAAAAACTGTTTTTT. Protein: CASRNVGANEKLFF.